The T cell receptor beta chain under discussion was sequenced for a study of breast tumors, draining lymph nodes, adjacent tissues (dated by TCRdb to 2016 to 2017). Looking at the study overall: The study compared TCR beta repertoires across tumor, adjacent nontumor tissue and axillary lymph nodes from breast cancer patients. In human breast cancer, the study set out to evaluate how tumor, surrounding tissue and draining lymph node repertoires relate to one another and whether T cells may move between these sites.

The research as a whole found: In luminal-like breast cancer, tumor and nontumor tissue repertoires resembled each other significantly more than in basal-like breast cancer. The data were considered consistent with most tumor T cells being derived from the lymph node and subsequently expanding within tumor tissue. Tumor T-cell repertoires showed less diversity than lymph node repertoires and more diversity than nontumor tissue repertoires, and tumor T-cell repertoires showed preferential V and J gene usage. The study presented the conclusion that tumor T cells originate in lymph nodes as consistent with a hypothesis, not as something directly demonstrated.

The sequencer listed for this sample is Illumina HiSeq 2000. Multiplex PCR amplification was used to generate the TCR beta chain libraries. High-throughput sequencing was used to analyze the amplified TCR beta chain products. TCRdb reran the public reads through fastp at Q25 and MiXCR, keeping productive beta chains. Each record represents a unique CDR3 protein, reported with the most common genes and DNA among its rows. This sample has about 110,000 distinct CDR3 sequences in its table, and less than 40% of those were observed once. The top ten clonotypes cover around 6% of the sample. This clonotype appeared many times. What antigen it recognizes has not been identified. There are no base qualities to consult, and no much larger clone falls within one base. The germline V gene provides CDR1 KGHSH and CDR2 LQKENI. The trim is 0 bases for V and 1 base for J, with a gap of 7 bases between the germline ends. The CDR3 holds 14 amino acids from the cysteine to the phenylalanine. This entry keeps only the CDR3 DNA: 42 bases, framed from base 1.

The lymph node samples were taken from the axillary draining lymph nodes of breast cancer patients. Recombination linked TRBV18 to TRBJ2-7, with the D gene not clear enough to name. The sequencing input was axillary lymph node tissue. The clonotype was recovered from a female donor with breast cancer. Some clones in this sample may be carry-over from other donors' samples. The CDR3 sequence is CASSPPASSYEQYF. The nucleotides read TGTGCCAGCTCACCACCGGCCAGTTCCTACGAGCAGTACTTC.